The 17 T cell receptor beta chains below were found in one sample sequenced in a study of blood T cell repertoires in COVID-19. This table comes from immunoSEQ multiplex PCR, and its TCRdb copy is limited to in-frame clones, with some not included. The profile covers about 220,000 clones, with 82% appearing a single time and roughly 5.5% taken by the ten largest. Sequencing was performed on peripheral blood. These receptors were obtained from a woman between 65 and 79 years old with COVID-19, enrolled during active disease.

CDR3 in amino acids: CASSARISGGELFF. In DNA form, the CDR3 reads TGTGCCAGCAGTGCTCGAATTTCGGGCGGGGAGCTGTTTTTT. The gene calls are TRBV2 and TRBJ2-2; D uncertain. This CDR3 contains 14 residues. From germline, CDR1 is SNHLY and CDR2 FYNNEI. V lost 4 bases and J lost 7, with 13 bases in between.

This clone has only a few counts. This chain uses TRBV19 with TRBJ1-2; 12 bases match TRBD1. Germline lookup yields CDR1 LNHDA and CDR2 SQIVND (reference sequence). CDR3 length: 15 amino acids. The ends lost 6 bases at V and 5 bases at J; junction bases unmatched: 7. The CDR3 sequence is CASSSSGQGAYGYTF. CDR3 coding DNA: TGTGCCAGTAGCAGCTCGGGACAGGGGGCATATGGCTACACCTTC.

V gene TRBV30 combines with J gene TRBJ2-7; TRBD2 might be the D (5 bases). The germline CDR1 and CDR2 sequences are GTSNPN and SVGIG (reference sequence). This CDR3 has 14 residues. Trimming removed 3 bases at V and 4 bases at J, with 16 bases between. CDR3 coding DNA: TGTGCCTGGAGCAAAGTGGGTAGGGAGTACGAGCAGTACTTC. Its protein product is CAWSKVGREYEQYF.

CDR3: CASSLDRGSSYNEQFF. For the CDR3, the DNA is TGTGCCAGCAGCTTGGACAGGGGAAGCTCCTACAATGAGCAGTTCTTC. The chain is built from TRBV5-6 and TRBJ2-1; 7 positions agree with TRBD1. Germline V CDR1 and CDR2: SGHDT, YYEEEE. CDR3 length: 16 residues. Trimming at V came to 0 bases and at J to 0 bases, leaving 3 bases not matched to a gene.

The rearrangement joins TRBV18 to TRBJ1-1; D not resolved. CDR1 and CDR2 (germline): KGHSH, LQKENI. Trimming removed 5 bases at V and 3 bases at J, with 13 bases between. This CDR3 is 14 amino acids long. CDR3 DNA sequence: TGTGCCAGCTCATCTAACAGAGTGGACACTGAAGCTTTCTTT. Translated: CASSSNRVDTEAFF.

This clone has only a few counts. The V call is TRBV30, the J call TRBJ1-1; possibly TRBD1 for D (5 bases). The germline V gene encodes CDR1 GTSNPN and CDR2 SVGIG (reference sequence). The CDR3 consists of 12 residues. The V and J ends lost 0 bases and 5 bases respectively, with 7 bases between them. The CDR3 loop is CAWSVRGTEAFF. CDR3 coding DNA: TGTGCCTGGAGTGTACGGGGGACTGAAGCTTTCTTT.

V and J are TRBV15 and TRBJ2-7; 9 bases line up with TRBD1. This CDR3 has 15 amino acids. CDR1 and CDR2 (germline): LNHNV, YYDKDF (reference sequence). V trimming: 1 base; J trimming: 3 bases; junction bases outside the gene matches: 4. CDR3 DNA sequence: TGTGCCACCAGCAGAGGGACAGGGGATGTCTACGAGCAGTACTTC. Translating it yields CATSRGTGDVYEQYF.

The chain links TRBV30 to TRBJ1-5; perhaps TRBD1 as D (5 bases). CDR1 GTSNPN and CDR2 SVGIG come from the germline V gene (reference sequence). Trimming left V 0 bases short and J 8 bases short, with 20 bases between. This CDR3 contains 16 residues. In DNA form, the CDR3 reads TGTGCCTGGAGTGTACTGGGGCCCCTTGAATCAAAGCCCCAGCATTTT. Encoded protein: CAWSVLGPLESKPQHF.

The DNA for the CDR3 is TGTGCCAGCAGCGCGGGACTAGCGGGCGATGAGCAGTTCTTC. It translates to CASSAGLAGDEQFF. The chain joins TRBV5-6 to TRBJ2-1; 12 bases agree with TRBD2. From germline, CDR1 is SGHDT and CDR2 YYEEEE. With V trimmed by 4 bases and J by 8 bases, 4 bases remained unmatched. The length of the CDR3 is 14 residues.

V is TRBV11-3 and J is TRBJ2-1; D perhaps matches TRBD2 (5 bases). The CDR3 loop spans 13 amino acids. V was pared by 4 bases and J by 4 bases, with 8 bases between. Germline assignment: CDR1 SGHNT and CDR2 YENEEA. The DNA of the CDR3 is TGTGCCAGCAGCTCCAAGCGGTACAATGAGCAGTTCTTC. It yields the protein CASSSKRYNEQFF.

The genes are TRBV3-1 (or the pseudogene TRBV3-2) and TRBJ1-2; TRBD1 might be the D (6 bases). Looked up from germline, CDR1 is LGHDT and CDR2 is YNNKEL (reference sequence). Trimming stripped 4 bases from V and 7 bases from J, with 10 bases between. The length of the CDR3 is 12 residues. CDR3 sequence: CASSPGAGGYTF. The CDR3 nucleotides read TGTGCCAGCAGCCCAGGGGCGGGTGGCTACACCTTC.

This clone occurred a few times. One end of the junction does not line up with germline, which may come from a read error. J is TRBJ2-7 and V is TRBV10-3; maybe TRBD1 (6 bases). Germline lookup yields CDR1 ENHRY and CDR2 SYGVKD. This CDR3 region has 13 residues. CDR3 nucleotide sequence: TGTGCCTCACGACAGGCATCCTCCAACGAGCAGTACTTC. It translates to CASRQASSNEQYF.

The V gene is TRBV5-6, the J gene TRBJ1-2, with D possibly matching TRBD1 (5 bases). The CDR3 covers 13 residues. Germline loops: CDR1 SGHDT, CDR2 YYEEEE. V dropped 2 bases and J dropped 6 bases, with 11 bases sitting between them. CDR3 residues: CASSFGGGDGYTF. The CDR3 bases are TGTGCCAGCAGCTTTGGGGGAGGGGATGGCTACACCTTC.

The gene calls are TRBV27 and TRBJ1-6; possibly TRBD1 for D (5 bases). In germline, CDR1 is MNHEY, CDR2 SMNVEV (reference sequence). The CDR3 spans 13 residues. The V end was cut by 7 bases, the J end by 8 bases, with 12 bases between. The CDR3 DNA is TGTGCCAGCACCTCCAGGGCGGATTCACCCCTCCACTTT. It codes for CASTSRADSPLHF.

The chain uses TRBV20-1 and TRBJ2-5; D is possibly TRBD1 (5 bases). Trimming stripped 3 bases from V and 2 bases from J, with 7 bases between. The CDR3 has 12 residues. Germline CDR1 DFQATT, CDR2 SNEGSKA (reference sequence). CDR3: CSASRQQETQYF. CDR3 sequence (DNA): TGCAGTGCTAGTCGACAGCAAGAGACCCAGTACTTC.

This chain uses TRBV29-1 with TRBJ1-2, with 7 bases aligning to TRBD1. This CDR3 is 15 amino acids long. Trimming at V came to 1 base and at J to 7 bases, leaving 12 bases not matched to a gene. CDR1 SQVTM and CDR2 ANQGSEA come from the germline V gene. The CDR3 loop reads CSVEVRRQGGSGYTF. CDR3 coding DNA: TGCAGCGTTGAAGTCCGCAGGCAGGGGGGAAGTGGCTACACCTTC.

This clone was detected only once. The CDR3 spells CASSSAEPVGYEQYF. CDR3 bases: TGTGCCAGCAGTTCCGCGGAACCGGTAGGCTACGAGCAGTACTTC. The chain links TRBV6-5 to TRBJ2-7; no clear D gene. Germline V gives CDR1 MNHEY, CDR2 SVGAGI. The CDR3 totals 15 residues. Deletions cut 4 bases from V and 3 bases from J, with 16 bases between.